Below, 18 T cell receptor beta chains from the same sample are listed, as sequenced in a study of cytomegalovirus exposure and HLA in healthy donors. In the PCR, 60 Vbeta and 13 Jbeta primers were used. Some clones are missing from TCRdb's copy, which holds only in-frame ones; the method was immunoSEQ multiplex PCR. The sample lists 50,000 to 70,000 clones, 62% seen once, with around 2.8% in the top ten. Source material: PBMCs. The receptors come from a man between 25 and 39 years old in good health and CMV-seronegative.

This clone was seen only a few times. The chain recombines TRBV9 with TRBJ2-4; 7 bases match TRBD1. Losses at the gene ends were 4 bases for V and 8 bases for J; bases not matched to a gene: 12. Per germline, CDR1 SGDLS and CDR2 YYNGEE. CDR3 length: 15 amino acids. In DNA, the CDR3 is TGTGCCAGCAGCCCCCAACAGGGGCCAAAGTACATTCAGTACTTC. This sequence encodes CASSPQQGPKYIQYF. The full variable domain, in which reference TRBV9 and TRBJ2-4 provide the parts outside the CDR3, is DSGVTQTPKHLITATGQRVTLRCSPRSGDLSVYWYQQSLDQGLQFLIQYYNGEERAKGNILERFSAQQFPDLHSELNLSSLELGDSALYFCASSPQQGPKYIQYFGAGTRLSVL.

V gene TRBV5-1 combines with J gene TRBJ1-6, with TRBD1 matching 8 bases. V trimming: 6 bases; J trimming: 6 bases; junction bases outside the gene matches: 5. This CDR3 is 14 amino acids long. Germline loops: CDR1 SGHRS, CDR2 YFSETQ. The CDR3 loop reads CASKTGDPNSPLHF. The CDR3 bases are TGCGCCAGCAAGACAGGGGATCCTAATTCACCCCTCCACTTT.

This clone was recorded a few times. This chain joins TRBV5-5 and TRBJ1-1; perhaps TRBD1 as D (5 bases). The CDR3 sequence is 12 residues long. Germline-derived CDR1 and CDR2 are SGHKS and YYEKEE (reference sequence). Trimming removed 3 bases from V and 8 bases from J, with 11 bases in between. CDR3 protein: CASSSGLPEAFF. The CDR3 coding sequence is TGTGCCAGCAGCTCGGGACTACCGGAAGCTTTCTTT.

This chain uses TRBV5-6 with TRBJ1-4; perhaps TRBD1 as D (6 bases). The ends were cut back, 2 bases at V and 8 bases at J, with 13 bases in the middle. The CDR3 runs 14 residues. In germline, CDR1 is SGHDT, CDR2 YYEEEE. CDR3 sequence (DNA): TGTGCCAGCAGCTTTACAGGGATTCGGGAAAAACTGTTTTTT. Translation gives CASSFTGIREKLFF.

There are a few counts of this clone. The chain combines TRBV6-5 with TRBJ2-3; a possible D gene is TRBD2 (5 bases). The CDR3 consists of 14 residues. V was clipped by 5 bases and J by 5 bases, with 14 bases between them. Germline-derived CDR1 and CDR2 are MNHEY and SVGAGI. The CDR3 DNA reads as TGTGCCAGCAGTCGCACGGGGTTGGGAGATACGCAGTATTTT. Translation gives CASSRTGLGDTQYF.

The chain links TRBV11-1 to TRBJ1-1; TRBD1 is a possible D gene (5 bases). Between the trimmed V and J ends, which lost 4 bases and 3 bases, there was a span of 12 bases. This CDR3 is built from 14 residues. Germline V gene lookup returns CDR1 SGHAT and CDR2 FQDESV (reference sequence). DNA of the CDR3: TGTGCCAGCAGCTCGGGTCAGGGATACACTGAAGCTTTCTTT. Its protein is CASSSGQGYTEAFF. The full variable domain, in which reference TRBV11-1 and TRBJ1-1 provide the parts outside the CDR3, is EAEVAQSPRYKITEKSQAVAFWCDPISGHATLYWYRQILGQGPELLVQFQDESVVDDSQLPKDRFSAERLKGVDSTLKIQPAELGDSAMYLCASSSGQGYTEAFFGQGTRLTVV.

The CDR3: CASSLGSGGFTDTQYF. In nucleotides, the CDR3 is TGTGCCAGCAGCTTAGGTAGCGGGGGATTCACAGATACGCAGTATTTT. J is TRBJ2-3 and V is TRBV7-6; 9 nucleotides align to TRBD2. The CDR3 spans 16 residues. Germline V gene sequence: CDR1 SGHVS, CDR2 FNYEAQ. V lost 1 base, J lost 2 bases, and 4 bases stayed unmatched.

The chain recombines TRBV7-8 with TRBJ1-6; D may be TRBD1 (6 bases). This CDR3 is 17 amino acids long. Germline-derived CDR1 and CDR2 are SGHVS and FQNEAQ. The V end lost 0 bases, the J end lost 10 bases, and 19 bases lay between the germline ends. The CDR3 loop reads CASSLASGTNQGSPLHF. The CDR3 DNA reads TGTGCCAGCAGCTTAGCTTCGGGTACAAATCAGGGGTCACCCCTCCACTTT.

The chain is built from TRBV11-2 and TRBJ1-1, with 8 bases lining up with TRBD1. Germline V lookup: CDR1 SGHAT, CDR2 FQNNGV. With V trimmed by 5 bases and J by 4 bases, 9 bases remained unmatched. This CDR3 comprises 15 residues. The CDR3 DNA reads as TGTGCCAGCAGCGCAAGACAGGGGATACGCACTGAAGCTTTCTTT. It yields the protein CASSARQGIRTEAFF.

In its sample, this clone was seen a few times. This chain uses TRBV30 with TRBJ1-6; D remains unclear. Germline V gives CDR1 GTSNPN, CDR2 SVGIG (reference sequence). V lost 5 bases and J 4 bases, leaving 3 bases between the germline ends. The CDR3 spans 11 residues. This chain's CDR3 is CAWAYNSPLHF. The DNA for the CDR3 is TGTGCCTGGGCGTATAATTCACCCCTCCACTTT.

The sample holds one count of this clone. The chain has TRBV5-8 and TRBJ2-3, with TRBD2 as a possible D gene (6 bases). V was clipped by 4 bases and J by 5 bases, with 20 bases between them. The germline V gene encodes CDR1 SGHTS and CDR2 YDEGEE. The CDR3 totals 16 residues. The CDR3 region has the DNA TGTGCCAGCAGCCTTATCGGAGCGGGTTCAGGAGATACGCAGTATTTT. The encoded protein is CASSLIGAGSGDTQYF.

This clone has a handful of counts. The chain has TRBV6-1 and TRBJ2-7, with unresolved D. V lost 8 bases, J lost 6 bases, and 11 bases lay in between. The CDR3 is 11 amino acids. Germline V CDR1 and CDR2: MNHNS, SASEGT. CDR3 in DNA: TGTGCCAGCTGCTACCTGTCCGAGCAGTACTTC. Its protein is CASCYLSEQYF.

This rearrangement joins TRBV30 to TRBJ2-1; 8 nucleotides line up with TRBD2. This CDR3 is 14 amino acids long. Germline CDR1 GTSNPN, CDR2 SVGIG (reference sequence). V lost 3 bases to trimming and J lost 5 bases; unmatched junction nucleotides: 6. CDR3: CAWSPGLVNNEQFF. Here the CDR3 DNA reads TGTGCCTGGAGCCCGGGACTAGTTAACAATGAGCAGTTCTTC.

This clone was counted between two and nine times. This chain joins TRBV6-5 and TRBJ1-2, with D possibly TRBD1 on 5 matching bases. V dropped 5 bases and J dropped 8 bases, with 18 bases sitting between them. Germline assignment: CDR1 MNHEY and CDR2 SVGAGI. CDR3 length: 14 residues. The CDR3 sequence is CASSPTIRVKGYTF. The DNA of the CDR3 is TGTGCCAGCAGTCCGACGATCAGGGTGAAAGGCTACACCTTC.

This chain links TRBV4-1 with TRBJ1-2; TRBD1 might be the D (5 bases). Per the germline V gene, CDR1 is MGHRA and CDR2 is YSYEKL. The CDR3 is 14 amino acids. V was clipped by 6 bases and J by 3 bases, with 14 bases between them. The CDR3: CASRELGGDYGYTF. The DNA for the CDR3 is TGCGCCAGCAGGGAGTTGGGAGGGGACTATGGCTACACCTTC.

The V call is TRBV29-1, the J call TRBJ1-1, with a possible D match to TRBD1 (6 bases). V shed 4 bases and J shed 0 bases, with 9 bases lying between them. The CDR3 sequence is 13 residues long. Germline CDR1 is SQVTM and CDR2 is ANQGSEA. The CDR3 here is CSVVSGVNTEAFF. The CDR3 DNA follows: TGCAGCGTTGTGTCAGGGGTGAACACTGAAGCTTTCTTT.

The CDR3 bases are TGTGCCAGCAGGGGGCAGCTTGCGAACACCGGGGAGCTGTTTTTT. It translates to CASRGQLANTGELFF. This chain uses TRBV25-1 with TRBJ2-2; tentatively, D is TRBD1 (5 bases). The CDR3 runs 15 residues. V was trimmed by 6 bases and J by 0 bases, leaving 11 bases between them. Germline CDR1 MGHDK, CDR2 SYGVNS. The full variable domain, rest sourced from reference TRBV25-1 and TRBJ2-2, is EADIYQTPRYLVIGTGKKITLECSQTMGHDKMYWYQQDPGMELHLIHYSYGVNSTEKGDLSSESTVSRIRTEHFPLTLESARPSHTSQYLCASRGQLANTGELFFGEGSRLTVL.

V usage is TRBV14 and J usage is TRBJ2-6; 12 nucleotides agree with TRBD2. V was clipped by 1 base and J by 13 bases; unmatched bases: 5. The CDR3 has 15 amino acids. Looked up from germline, CDR1 is SGHDN and CDR2 is FVKESK. This CDR3 reads CASSQGTSGAHVLTF. CDR3 nucleotides: TGTGCCAGCAGCCAAGGGACTAGCGGGGCACATGTCCTGACTTTC.